This T cell receptor beta chain was sequenced for a study of blood T cell repertoires in COVID-19. Per the authors' pipeline: The authors estimated nucleated cell counts from reference gene primer amplification. The protocol was immunoSEQ multiplex PCR, while the TCRdb copy is restricted to in-frame clones and leaves out a portion. The V and J calls and clone size come from that table; D and trimming were worked out from the DNA. The sample includes hundreds of thousands of clones, approximately 90% of them seen just once. Assignments of participants to cohorts depended upon their own reported clinical history. Recovered status applied to Cohort 3 donors who had two consecutive negative PCRs. It also applied to those with clearance or with symptom resolution. This sequence originates from a woman aged 40 to 50 who had recovered from COVID-19. Specimen: PBMCs or T cells enriched from blood (not recorded which).

The CDR3 region is CASSPQVNQPQHF. The CDR3 DNA reads TGTGCCAGCAGCCCACAGGTAAATCAGCCCCAGCATTTT. The J gene is TRBJ1-5, the V gene TRBV27; D possibly corresponds to TRBD1 (5 bases). The V gene's germline CDR1 is MNHEY and CDR2 SMNVEV (reference sequence). Trimming shortened V by 6 bases and J by 4 bases, and 10 bases separated the two germline ends. This CDR3 region has 13 residues.